Listed below are T cell receptor beta chains from one sample, sequenced in a study of cytomegalovirus exposure and HLA in healthy donors. Method: immunoSEQ multiplex PCR; TCRdb's copy keeps in-frame clones and lacks some. The data contain some 180,000 clones, about 82% of them singletons. Input material: PBMCs. The source of these receptors is a woman between 25 and 40 years old in good health and CMV-seronegative. The CDR3 runs from the conserved cysteine through the conserved F or W. D genes are given only for firm matches. The size of a clone is reported for some rows only, either as once, few or many, or as a class for expanded clones.

TRBJ1-2 | . | TRBD1 | TRBV4-1 | TGCGCCAGCAGCCAAGGGGACAGGGGGCACAACTATGGCTACACCTTC | CASSQGDRGHNYGYTF
TRBJ2-5 | . | . | TRBV6-5 | TGTGCCAGCAGCCTTACGGGGGGCCGAGAGACCCAGTACTTC | CASSLTGGRETQYF
TRBJ1-2 | few | TRBD1 | TRBV10-1 | TGCGCCAGCAGTGAAGACAGGGTATATGGCTACACCTTC | CASSEDRVYGYTF
TRBJ2-3 | few | . | TRBV9 | TGTGCCAGCAGCGCCCGGGCTAGCAGTATCACAGATACGCAGTATTTT | CASSARASSITDTQYF
TRBJ1-2 | . | . | TRBV27 | TGTGCCAGCAGCCCGTCTGGGGGCCCTAGTGGCTACACCTTC | CASSPSGGPSGYTF
TRBJ1-2 | . | . | TRBV4-2 | TGTGCCAGCAGCCAAGAAATTCACATCCCTAACTATGGCTACACCTTC | CASSQEIHIPNYGYTF
TRBJ2-2 | . | . | TRBV18 | TGTGCCAGCTCACCAGACAGCTACACCGGGGAGCTGTTTTTT | CASSPDSYTGELFF
TRBJ2-5 | . | . | TRBV5-1 | TGCGCCAGCAGCTTAGGACAGCAAGAGACCCAGTACTTC | CASSLGQQETQYF
TRBJ2-5 | . | TRBD2 | TRBV7-2 | TGTGCCAGCAGCCACCCCACTAGCGGGGGGGCCGAGACCCAGTACTTC | CASSHPTSGGAETQYF
TRBJ2-7 | . | . | TRBV5-1 | TGCGCCAGCAGCCCACTCCGGGACACGACCTACGAGCAGTACTTC | CASSPLRDTTYEQYF
TRBJ2-2 | . | . | TRBV4-1 | TGCGCCAGCAGCCAAGATTCGGGGGTCCACACCGGGGAGCTGTTTTTT | CASSQDSGVHTGELFF
TRBJ2-7 | once | . | TRBV10-2 | TGCGCCAGCAGGGCACGCCTTCCTTACGAGCAGTACTTC | CASRARLPYEQYF
TRBJ1-1 | . | . | TRBV30 | TGTGCCATAGAGGAACGAGGGAACACTGAAGCTTTCTTT | CAIEERGNTEAFF
TRBJ2-7 | . | . | TRBV30 | TGTGCCTGGAGTGTGGGCGGGTCGAGCTCCTACGAGCAGTACTTC | CAWSVGGSSSYEQYF
TRBJ2-2 | . | . | TRBV7-8 | TGTGCCAGCAGCTCTCCTCGGACGGGGGGCGTCACCGGGGAGCTGTTTTTT | CASSSPRTGGVTGELFF
TRBJ2-3 | . | . | TRBV9 | TGTGCCAGCAGTGCAGGTAGCACAGATACGCAGTATTTT | CASSAGSTDTQYF
TRBJ2-3 | . | TRBD1 | TRBV15 | TGTGCCACCAGCAGAGGTGACAGGGGAAGCACAGATACGCAGTATTTT | CATSRGDRGSTDTQYF
TRBJ2-3 | . | . | TRBV5-5 | TGTGCCAGCAGCTTGGACAGGGTCGGGGATACGCAGTATTTT | CASSLDRVGDTQYF
TRBJ2-7 | . | TRBD2 | TRBV10-1 | TGCGCCAGGAAGATGACCGGGACTAGCGGGGGAAGCTCCTACGAGCAGTACTTC | CARKMTGTSGGSSYEQYF
TRBJ2-7 | . | . | TRBV11-2 | TGTGCCAGCAGCCCCGGGCTACAGGGCGAGCAGTACTTC | CASSPGLQGEQYF
TRBJ2-3 | . | . | TRBV10-2 | TGCGCCAGCAGAAACGTAGGGGGGGCAACAGATATGCAGTATTTT | CASRNVGGATDMQYF
TRBJ1-2 | few | TRBD1 | TRBV4-1 | TGCGCCAGCAGCCCCCCGACAGGGCCCAACTATGGCTACACCTTC | CASSPPTGPNYGYTF
TRBJ1-4 | . | . | TRBV19 | TGTGCCAGTAGCCGCAGGGATAATGAAAAACTGTTTTTT | CASSRRDNEKLFF
TRBJ1-2 | . | TRBD1 | TRBV7-3 | TGTGCCAGCAGCCTTACGGGACAGGGGGTGAGAGGCTACACCTTC | CASSLTGQGVRGYTF
TRBJ2-1 | . | TRBD1 | TRBV5-1 | TGCGCCAGCTACGGGACAGTATACAATGAGCAGTTCTTC | CASYGTVYNEQFF
TRBJ1-4 | once | . | TRBV7-2 | TGTGCCAGCAGCCGCAGGGTGAATTCTGATGAAAAACTGTTTTTT | CASSRRVNSDEKLFF
TRBJ2-1 | once | TRBD2 | TRBV29-1 | TGCAGCGTTCTGACTAGCGGGGTACTCTACAATGAGCAGTTCTTC | CSVLTSGVLYNEQFF
TRBJ1-1 | . | . | TRBV9 | TGTGCCAGCAGCGTAGGTGGGAGTACTGAAGCTTTCTTT | CASSVGGSTEAFF
TRBJ2-7 | few | TRBD2 | TRBV29-1 | TGCAGCGTTGAAGAGGTGGAGCGGGGCTACGAGCAGTACTTC | CSVEEVERGYEQYF
TRBJ1-4 | . | . | TRBV2 | TGTGCCAGCAGTACCAGACAAGTTAATGAAAAACTGTTTTTT | CASSTRQVNEKLFF
TRBJ1-1 | few | TRBD1 | TRBV10-1 | TGCGCCAGCCGACAGGGGTTGCACACTGAAGCTTTCTTT | CASRQGLHTEAFF
TRBJ2-1 | few | TRBD2 | TRBV4-1 | TGCGCCAGCAGCCAGGCTAGCGGGGGGGCGGTCAATGAGCAGTTCTTC | CASSQASGGAVNEQFF
TRBJ2-3 | once | . | TRBV5-1 | TGCGCCAGCAGCCCAATCGACGGACTCACAGATACGCAGTATTTT | CASSPIDGLTDTQYF
TRBJ2-7 | . | . | TRBV6-6 | TGTGCCAGCAGTTTCAGTGTTGTGGAGTCCGAGCAGTACTTC | CASSFSVVESEQYF
TRBJ1-5 | . | TRBD1 | TRBV30 | TGTGCCTGGAGGGACAGGGGGGCTTATAGCAATCAGCCCCAGCATTTT | CAWRDRGAYSNQPQHF
TRBJ1-2 | . | TRBD1 | TRBV19 | TGTGCCACTTACCGGGACAGGGTGGGTGCTAACTATGGCTACACCTTC | CATYRDRVGANYGYTF
TRBJ2-1 | . | TRBD2 | TRBV5-1 | TGCGCCAGCAGCTTGATTGCGGTCGCGGGGGAAGGATTCAATGAGCAGTTCTTC | CASSLIAVAGEGFNEQFF
TRBJ2-3 | . | TRBD2 | TRBV9 | TGTGCCAGCAGCGTAGAAGCTAAGACAGCGGGGGAGCACACAGATACGCAGTATTTT | CASSVEAKTAGEHTDTQYF
TRBJ2-7 | few | TRBD1 | TRBV6-1 | TGTGCCAGCTGCCCTTTTCCGGGACAGGGCGACGAGCAGTACTTC | CASCPFPGQGDEQYF
TRBJ1-4 | . | TRBD1 | TRBV25-1 | TGTGCCAGCAGTGAACCAGGAGGACAGGCGAGAGAAAAACTGTTTTTT | CASSEPGGQAREKLFF
TRBJ2-1 | few | . | TRBV9 | TGTGCCAGCAGCGTAGCTGAACGGGGGTATTACAATGAGCAGTTCTTC | CASSVAERGYYNEQFF
TRBJ2-7 | . | TRBD2 | TRBV14 | TGTGCCAGCAGCCAATCTAGCGGGTTATACGAGCAGTACTTC | CASSQSSGLYEQYF
TRBJ2-1 | . | TRBD2 | TRBV27 | TGTGCCAGCAGTTTGCTAGCGGGGGCCTCGTACAATGAGCAGTTCTTC | CASSLLAGASYNEQFF
TRBJ2-7 | few | . | TRBV6-5 | TGTGCCAGCAGTTACTTGACTAGCTCCTACGAGCAGTACTTC | CASSYLTSSYEQYF
TRBJ1-2 | . | TRBD1 | TRBV6-5 | TGTGCCAGCAGTTACTCGAGGGGGCAGGGTTTCTATGGCTACACCTTC | CASSYSRGQGFYGYTF
TRBJ2-5 | once | TRBD2 | TRBV7-2 | TGTGCCAGCAGCTTTGGGTTAGCGGGGGTGAGGGGGGAGACCCAGTACTTC | CASSFGLAGVRGETQYF
TRBJ1-5 | . | TRBD1 | TRBV5-1 | TGCGCCAGCAGCTTAGTCCGGACAGGGGATATGGGCAATCAGCCCCAGCATTTT | CASSLVRTGDMGNQPQHF
TRBJ2-3 | . | . | TRBV7-9 | TGTGCCAGCAGCTTACTTCCCCGAGATACGCAGTATTTT | CASSLLPRDTQYF
TRBJ2-3 | . | . | TRBV9 | TGTGCCAGCAGCGCCAGAGATACGCAGTATTTT | CASSARDTQYF
TRBJ2-1 | . | TRBD2 | TRBV2 | TGTGCCAGCAGTACCCGACTAGCGGGGGGGCCCACCTACAATGAGCAGTTCTTC | CASSTRLAGGPTYNEQFF
TRBJ2-6 | . | TRBD1 | TRBV27 | TGTGCCAGCGGACAGGGGGTAACTGGGGCCAACGTCCTGACTTTC | CASGQGVTGANVLTF
TRBJ1-1 | . | . | TRBV2 | TGTGCCAGCAGTGAACAACGGGGAGTCCGAGGACCTCAAACTGATGGCGCTTTCTTT | CASSEQRGVRGPQTDGAFF
TRBJ1-1 | . | . | TRBV2 | TGTGCCAGCAACAGGGTCGCTGAAGCTTTCTTT | CASNRVAEAFF